What follows are 28 T cell receptor beta chains derived from one specimen sequenced in a study of blood T cell repertoires in COVID-19. Only in-frame clones appear in the TCRdb table, and some are missing; sequencing was by immunoSEQ multiplex PCR. The data show tens of thousands of clones, approximately 88% seen once. Material: peripheral blood. These TCRs come from a human donor in a cohort sampled during active COVID-19.

This clone was detected a few times. The chain links TRBV2 to TRBJ1-1, with 10 bases aligning to TRBD1. V gave up 6 bases and J gave up 4 bases; unmatched junction bases: 11. The germline gives CDR1 SNHLY, CDR2 FYNNEI. This CDR3 is 16 amino acids long. The CDR3 here is CASSRQGALSLTEAFF. For the CDR3, the DNA is TGTGCCAGCAGCAGACAGGGGGCATTATCCCTCACTGAAGCTTTCTTT.

The chain employs TRBV5-4 and TRBJ1-2; 11 nucleotides align to TRBD1. Germline CDR1 SGHNT, CDR2 YYREEE (reference sequence). This CDR3 region has 15 residues. V lost 4 bases and J lost 2; bases outside the gene matches: 4. CDR3 DNA: TGTGCCAGCAGCCATAGGACAGGGGGCAACTATGGCTACACCTTC. It codes for CASSHRTGGNYGYTF.

The rearrangement links TRBV24-1 to TRBJ2-5, with TRBD1 as a possible D gene (7 bases). This CDR3 has 15 residues. Trimming removed 7 bases at V and 5 bases at J, with 19 bases between. Germline V gives CDR1 KGHDR, CDR2 SFDVKD. In DNA, the CDR3 is TGTGCCACCAGCGACGGAGGGGGCATTAGGGAGACCCAGTACTTC. Translating gives CATSDGGGIRETQYF.

The CDR3 coding sequence is TGCAGCGTCGGGCTAGCGGGGGGGGAGCTGTTTTTT. Its protein product is CSVGLAGGELFF. The J gene is TRBJ2-2, the V gene TRBV29-1; 9 bases agree with TRBD2. The CDR3 has 12 residues. The V segment lost 6 bases and the J segment 8 bases; nucleotides outside the gene matches: 4. CDR1 SQVTM and CDR2 ANQGSEA come from the germline V gene.

The rearrangement uses TRBV28 and TRBJ1-2, with D possibly matching TRBD1 (6 bases). Deletions cut 5 bases from V and 5 bases from J, with 12 bases between. The CDR3 is 13 amino acids. The germline V gene has CDR1 MDHEN and CDR2 SYDVKM. CDR3 region: CASSDYTGYGYTF. The CDR3 DNA reads as TGTGCCAGCAGTGACTATACAGGGTATGGCTACACCTTC.

This CDR3 is CASSPNRGQGSQPQHF. CDR3 bases: TGCGCCAGCAGCCCAAACCGGGGACAGGGTAGTCAGCCCCAGCATTTT. The V gene is TRBV4-3, the J gene TRBJ1-5; TRBD1 aligns across 9 bases. CDR3 length: 16 amino acids. Germline lookup yields CDR1 LGHNA and CDR2 YSLEER. With 4 bases clipped from V and 6 bases from J, the junction kept 10 bases outside the gene matches.

This chain uses TRBV18 with TRBJ2-1; TRBD1 matches 9 bases. The CDR3 has 15 amino acids. Germline values: CDR1 KGHSH, CDR2 LQKENI. V gave up 6 bases and J gave up 4 bases; unmatched junction bases: 7. CDR3 coding DNA: TGTGCCAGCTCCCCCGGGACAGGGATATACAATGAGCAGTTCTTC. Amino acids: CASSPGTGIYNEQFF.

The rearrangement links TRBV7-9 to TRBJ1-5; D might be TRBD1 (5 bases). The CDR3 contains 15 residues. Trimming removed 2 bases at V and 3 bases at J, with 11 bases between. CDR1 is SEHNR, CDR2 FQNEAQ, per germline (reference sequence). The CDR3 loop is CASSLSGNHNQPQHF. The CDR3 DNA reads as TGTGCCAGCAGCTTATCAGGGAATCACAATCAGCCCCAGCATTTT.

The V and J genes are TRBV5-8 and TRBJ2-7, with D perhaps matching TRBD1 (6 bases). With 3 bases removed from V and 5 bases from J, the gap between germline ends came to 12 bases. The CDR3 loop spans 13 amino acids. The germline gives CDR1 SGHTS, CDR2 YDEGEE. The CDR3 sequence is CASSSRDNHEQYF. CDR3 bases: TGTGCCAGCAGCTCACGGGACAACCACGAGCAGTACTTC.

The rearrangement uses TRBV4-1 and TRBJ1-2; D gene ambiguous. The CDR3 contains 14 residues. The V and J ends lost 4 bases and 8 bases respectively, with 17 bases between them. The germline V gene has CDR1 MGHRA and CDR2 YSYEKL. CDR3 in amino acids: CASSRESRGWGYTF. The DNA for the CDR3 is TGCGCCAGCAGCCGGGAAAGTCGCGGGTGGGGCTACACCTTC.

CDR3 sequence: CASSPRDSYTEAFF. DNA of the CDR3: TGTGCCAGCAGCCCCCGGGACAGTTACACTGAAGCTTTCTTT. This rearrangement joins TRBV9 to TRBJ1-1; the match to TRBD1 covers 7 bases. V shed 4 bases, J shed 3 bases, and the junction held 6 bases outside the gene matches. The CDR3 consists of 14 residues. From germline, CDR1 is SGDLS and CDR2 YYNGEE.

V gene TRBV7-9 combines with J gene TRBJ1-2, with D perhaps TRBD1 (5 bases). CDR1 is SEHNR and CDR2 is FQNEAQ in the germline V gene (reference sequence). The CDR3 has 16 amino acids. V was cut by 5 bases and J by 5 bases, with 21 bases left in between. CDR3 sequence reads: CASSPTGGAPRYGYTF. CDR3 sequence (DNA): TGTGCCAGCAGCCCAACGGGCGGGGCTCCCCGATATGGCTACACCTTC.

V is TRBV7-3 and J is TRBJ2-7, with a weak D call TRBD2 (5 bases). This CDR3 has 14 residues. Germline-derived CDR1 and CDR2 are SGHTA and FQGTGA. V gave up 5 bases and J gave up 3 bases, with 14 bases separating them. In DNA, the CDR3 is TGTGCCAGCAGCAGCCGGGGTCTCGACTACGAGCAGTACTTC. Translation: CASSSRGLDYEQYF.

CDR3 DNA: TGTGCCAGCAGCCAAGATCCAGCGGGACCTAATACGCAGTATTTT. Its protein product is CASSQDPAGPNTQYF. This chain uses TRBV4-2 with TRBJ2-3, with 7 positions matching TRBD2. The ends lost 0 bases at V and 7 bases at J; junction bases unmatched: 7. Germline lookup yields CDR1 LGHNA and CDR2 YNFKEQ. The CDR3 length is 15 residues.

The CDR3 is CASRGAGTGTDTQYF. The CDR3 DNA is TGTGCCAGCAGGGGAGCGGGAACGGGCACAGATACGCAGTATTTT. The gene calls are TRBV2 and TRBJ2-3; 7 bases are shared with TRBD2. The CDR3 contains 15 residues. CDR1 SNHLY and CDR2 FYNNEI come from the germline V gene. The V and J ends lost 6 bases and 1 base, in that order; junction bases with no gene match: 7.

This rearrangement joins TRBV5-1 to TRBJ1-1; 8 positions match TRBD1. V lost 5 bases and J lost 4; bases outside the gene matches: 7. Germline V lookup: CDR1 SGHRS, CDR2 YFSETQ. This CDR3 region has 14 residues. In nucleotides, the CDR3 is TGCGCCAGCAGTTACACAGGGGGTGTCACTGAAGCTTTCTTT. Protein product: CASSYTGGVTEAFF.

The CDR3 loop reads CASSLQGFRTGNTIYF. In DNA, the CDR3 is TGTGCCAGCAGCTTACAGGGTTTCCGCACTGGAAACACCATATATTTT. This sequence joins TRBV7-9 and TRBJ1-3; tentatively, D is TRBD1 (5 bases). The CDR3 loop spans 16 amino acids. Deletions cut 2 bases from V and 2 bases from J, with 13 bases between. Germline-derived CDR1 and CDR2 are SEHNR and FQNEAQ (reference sequence).

The V gene is TRBV2, the J gene TRBJ2-5; D gene uncertain. The CDR3 is 13 amino acids. From germline, CDR1 is SNHLY and CDR2 FYNNEI. The V gene lost 6 bases and the J gene lost 1 base, with 9 bases spanning the gap. The DNA for the CDR3 is TGTGCCAGCAGCGTAGTACCCCAAGAGACCCAGTACTTC. Its translation: CASSVVPQETQYF.

A note on this clone: Other DNA sequences in this sample translate to the same CDR3. The rearrangement links TRBV4-1 to TRBJ2-5; D is unresolved. V was clipped by 2 bases and J by 4 bases, with 8 bases between them. The CDR3 consists of 13 residues. The germline CDR1 and CDR2 sequences are MGHRA and YSYEKL. This CDR3 is CASSQTLGETQYF. CDR3 nucleotide sequence: TGCGCCAGCAGCCAAACCCTAGGAGAGACCCAGTACTTC.

This clone was observed a few times. The chain is built from TRBV5-1 and TRBJ1-3, with 9 nucleotides matching TRBD1. Germline trimming cut 0 bases from V and 0 bases from J; bases unmatched to any gene: 4. Germline V gene sequence: CDR1 SGHRS, CDR2 YFSETQ. The CDR3 totals 17 residues. In DNA, the CDR3 is TGCGCCAGCAGCTTGGCCCCGACAGGGGGCTCTGGAAACACCATATATTTT. Amino acid sequence: CASSLAPTGGSGNTIYF.

V and J are TRBV7-9 and TRBJ2-3; 9 positions agree with TRBD1. Germline CDR1 and CDR2: SEHNR and FQNEAQ (reference sequence). This CDR3 is built from 14 residues. With V trimmed by 8 bases and J by 3 bases, 6 bases remained unmatched. CDR3 in amino acids: CASSGTGSTDTQYF. The CDR3 nucleotides are TGTGCCAGCTCAGGGACAGGGTCAACAGATACGCAGTATTTT. Looking up the rest from reference TRBV7-9 and TRBJ2-3 gives the full variable domain: DTGVSQNPRHKITKRGQNVTFRCDPISEHNRLYWYRQTLGQGPEFLTYFQNEAQLEKSRLLSDRFSAERPKGSFSTLEIQRTEQGDSAMYLCASSGTGSTDTQYFGPGTRLTVL.

The rearrangement uses TRBV24-1 and TRBJ1-1; tentative D call: TRBD1 (5 bases). In germline, CDR1 is KGHDR, CDR2 SFDVKD. The V end lost 4 bases, the J end lost 5 bases, and 10 bases lay between the germline ends. This CDR3 is 13 amino acids long. The DNA for the CDR3 is TGTGCCACCAGTGAATCAGGGTGGACTGAAGCTTTCTTT. Its protein product is CATSESGWTEAFF.

V usage is TRBV24-1 and J usage is TRBJ2-1; 8 bases map to TRBD2. The CDR3 is 19 residues long. V lost 8 bases, J lost 8 bases, and 25 bases stayed unmatched. Germline lookup yields CDR1 KGHDR and CDR2 SFDVKD. The CDR3: CATKPAGVKAGISGDEQFF. The CDR3 DNA reads as TGTGCCACCAAACCAGCGGGGGTCAAAGCCGGTATATCTGGCGATGAGCAGTTCTTC.

The rearrangement joins TRBV7-9 to TRBJ2-7; TRBD2 agrees at 15 bases. V was clipped by 0 bases and J by 1 base; unmatched bases: 4. This CDR3 has 18 residues. From germline, CDR1 is SEHNR and CDR2 FQNEAQ (reference sequence). CDR3 in amino acids: CASSLAGTSGGPSYEQYF. CDR3 sequence (DNA): TGTGCCAGCAGCTTAGCCGGGACTAGCGGGGGGCCGTCCTACGAGCAGTACTTC.

The chain joins TRBV9 to TRBJ2-7; 13 nucleotides agree with TRBD2. With V trimmed by 0 bases and J by 3 bases, 6 bases remained unmatched. The CDR3 runs 17 residues. Germline V CDR1 and CDR2: SGDLS, YYNGEE. The CDR3 reads CASSVDWGTSGNYEQYF. CDR3 bases: TGTGCCAGCAGCGTAGACTGGGGGACTAGCGGGAACTACGAGCAGTACTTC.

This rearrangement joins TRBV7-6 to TRBJ2-7; TRBD2 matches 9 bases. Germline CDR1 SGHVS, CDR2 FNYEAQ. V shed 5 bases, J shed 3 bases, and the junction held 8 bases outside the gene matches. The CDR3 is 15 residues long. CDR3: CASSIHSGSLYEQYF. The CDR3 coding sequence is TGTGCCAGCAGCATTCATAGCGGGAGTCTCTACGAGCAGTACTTC.

The rearrangement uses TRBV2 and TRBJ2-5; 8 positions match TRBD2. The CDR3 consists of 14 residues. Germline loops: CDR1 SNHLY, CDR2 FYNNEI. V lost 5 bases to trimming and J lost 4 bases; unmatched junction nucleotides: 6. CDR3 DNA: TGTGCCAGCAGTCCCGTTAGCGGGACAGAGACCCAGTACTTC. This encodes CASSPVSGTETQYF.

For this clone: Mismatch with germline at one junction end may stem from a read error. The V gene is TRBV7-7, the J gene TRBJ2-2, with TRBD2 matching over 7 bases. CDR1 is SSHAT and CDR2 is FNYEAQ in the germline V gene (reference sequence). The CDR3 sequence is 14 residues long. The CDR3 loop reads CASSYGRAGGELFF. CDR3 nucleotides: TGTGCTAGCAGCTATGGGAGGGCCGGCGGGGAGCTGTTTTTT.